The next 8 T cell receptor beta chains were all read from a single sample in a study of technical replicates of blood from a few donors. Here immunoSEQ multiplex PCR was the method, and the copy in TCRdb shows in-frame clones only, minus some. The sample records 75,000 to 90,000 clones, 85% to 95% being singletons. Sequences were obtained from T cells isolated from PBMCs. These receptors all come from a human donor in good health.

The gene calls are TRBV28 and TRBJ1-1; D is unresolved. V was cut by 2 bases and J by 2 bases, with 6 bases left in between. The length of the CDR3 is 13 residues. Germline lookup yields CDR1 MDHEN and CDR2 SYDVKM. The CDR3 protein is CASSLPLNTEAFF. The CDR3 nucleotides are TGTGCCAGCAGTTTACCGCTAAACACTGAAGCTTTCTTT.

This clone was detected only once. The chain uses TRBV19 and TRBJ1-1, with 11 bases matching TRBD1. The germline V gene has CDR1 LNHDA and CDR2 SQIVND (reference sequence). V trimming: 4 bases; J trimming: 7 bases; junction bases outside the gene matches: 5. CDR3 length: 14 residues. The CDR3 is CASSTGQGAIEAFF. The CDR3 coding sequence is TGTGCCAGTAGTACTGGACAGGGGGCGATTGAAGCTTTCTTT.

The chain employs TRBV7-6 and TRBJ2-5; D call uncertain. CDR1 and CDR2 (germline): SGHVS, FNYEAQ. The CDR3 has 13 residues. The V gene lost 4 bases and the J gene lost 2 bases, with 8 bases spanning the gap. CDR3 coding DNA: TGTGCCAGCAGCTCTAGAAGACAAGAGACCCAGTACTTC. This codes for CASSSRRQETQYF.

The J gene is TRBJ1-2, the V gene TRBV11-2; no firm D call. Looked up from germline, CDR1 is SGHAT and CDR2 is FQNNGV. This CDR3 region has 15 residues. Trimming left V 2 bases short and J 0 bases short, with 10 bases between. CDR3 sequence: CASSLPGATNYGYTF. DNA of the CDR3: TGTGCCAGCAGCTTACCTGGAGCTACTAACTATGGCTACACCTTC.

The genes are TRBV2 and TRBJ2-5; 8 bases agree with TRBD2. This CDR3 spans 14 amino acids. CDR1 and CDR2 from the germline V gene are SNHLY and FYNNEI. The ends lost 7 bases at V and 1 base at J; junction bases unmatched: 5. The CDR3 loop is CASKTAGGQETQYF. CDR3 sequence (DNA): TGTGCCAGCAAGACCGCGGGGGGCCAAGAGACCCAGTACTTC.

The chain uses TRBV27 and TRBJ1-5, with 7 positions matching TRBD1. Germline CDR1 is MNHEY and CDR2 is SMNVEV (reference sequence). This CDR3 is built from 15 residues. V lost 2 bases, J lost 4 bases, and 5 bases stayed unmatched. CDR3 in DNA: TGTGCCAGCAGTTTAAGTTCCAGGGGGAATCAGCCCCAGCATTTT. Its protein is CASSLSSRGNQPQHF.

The rearrangement uses TRBV5-1 and TRBJ2-2, with 10 nucleotides matching TRBD1. V was clipped by 0 bases and J by 2 bases; unmatched bases: 4. In germline, CDR1 is SGHRS, CDR2 YFSETQ. This CDR3 contains 17 residues. CDR3 in amino acids: CASSLAMTGGNTGELFF. The CDR3 DNA reads TGCGCCAGCAGCTTGGCCATGACAGGGGGCAACACCGGGGAGCTGTTTTTT.

The chain is built from TRBV28 and TRBJ2-7; a possible D gene is TRBD2 (6 bases). Germline CDR1 is MDHEN and CDR2 is SYDVKM. Trimming took off 0 bases at V and 1 base at J, with 10 bases between the two ends. This CDR3 contains 15 residues. The CDR3 DNA reads TGTGCCAGCAGTTTATGGCAGGAGGGTTCCTACGAGCAGTACTTC. Translated, it gives CASSLWQEGSYEQYF. Drawing the rest from reference TRBV28 and TRBJ2-7, the complete variable domain is DVKVTQSSRYLVKRTGEKVFLECVQDMDHENMFWYRQDPGLGLRLIYFSYDVKMKEKGDIPEGYSVSREKKERFSLILESASTNQTSMYLCASSLWQEGSYEQYFGPGTRLTVT.